This T cell receptor beta chain was sequenced during a study of blood T cell repertoires in COVID-19. Study context: Researchers got acute and convalescent COVID-19 samples from the United States, Italy and Spain. In each case, the material was cDNA or gDNA derived from T cells, B-cell-depleted T cells, or PBMCs.

In the authors' workflow: Amplification from reference gene primers served as the basis for estimated nucleated cell counts. Sequenced by immunoSEQ multiplex PCR; TCRdb stores in-frame clones only, minus some. Clone size and the V and J calls come from that table; the DNA yielded D and trimming. The table shows tens of thousands of clones, with approximately 81% occurring only once. CDR3 size: 14 residues. The sample comprised PBMCs or T cells enriched from blood (not recorded which). This chain links TRBV21-1 with TRBJ1-1; whether TRBD1, the table's D call, matches the DNA was not checked. TRBV21-1 is termed a pseudogene. This sequence was found in a middle-aged woman with acute COVID-19. The DNA for the CDR3 is TGTGCCAGCAGCAAAAGCACAGGGAACACTGAAGCTTTCTTT. Residues: CASSKSTGNTEAFF.